Below, one T cell receptor beta chain is given with its context. Its antigen is currently unknown. In the original processing: Junction-only immunoSEQ data arrived without quality scores, meaning filtering differed. Method: immunoSEQ multiplex PCR; TCRdb's copy keeps in-frame clones and lacks some. For V, J and clone size, that table is used; D and trimming come from the DNA. This table holds 1.6 million or so clones, 98% to 99% found once. The record originates from a study of shared clonotypes between healthy human individuals. CDR3 size: 13 residues. Germline V gives CDR1 SGHNT, CDR2 YYREEE (reference sequence). Unmatched junction bases numbered 6, after V lost 6 bases and J lost 5 bases. Study-wide results and limits: Enrolling few donors narrowed the genetic and exposure-history diversity that was represented.

This clonotype originated in a man aged 25 to 40 in good health. The source material was naive CD4+ T cells sorted from blood. Subset specified: CD45RA+ positively selected. This rearrangement joins TRBV5-4 to TRBJ2-7; TRBD2 matches 9 bases. CDR3 in amino acids: CASTLAGKNEQYF. The CDR3 DNA is TGTGCCAGCACCCTAGCGGGAAAGAACGAGCAGTACTTC.